The present T cell receptor (beta chain) was sequenced within a study of OX40 agonist ivuxolimab in advanced cancers. Turning to the study itself: Patients received ivuxolimab, an intravenous treatment, every 2 weeks at 0.01 to 10 mg/kg.

Findings and limits, study-wide: Normalized T-cell clonal expansion was also low in a subset of nonresponders. CD4+ T cells averaged fewer expanded clones than CD8+ T cells. Partial responders receiving 0.1-3.0 mg/kg showed among the lowest clonal expansion.

Points on this clone: Antigen unknown.

The length of the CDR3 is 16 residues. Germline V gene data show CDR1 as GTSNPN and CDR2 as SVGIG (reference sequence). The trim removed 3 bases at V and 7 bases at J, leaving 11 bases unmatched. Clones were sequenced by immunoSEQ multiplex PCR, and TCRdb holds only the in-frame ones, with some missing. The data hold about 50,000 clones, with roughly three quarters observed a single time. V usage is TRBV30 and J usage is TRBJ2-1; 11 bases line up with TRBD2. Sequences were derived from CD4+ or CD8+ T cells sorted from blood, sampled in a trial of the OX40 agonist ivuxolimab. This clonotype originated in an adult with an advanced solid tumor such as melanoma, head and neck, liver or kidney cancer. The chain's CDR3 is CAWRKHSSGRLNEQFF. DNA for the CDR3: TGTGCCTGGAGAAAGCATTCTAGCGGGAGGTTAAATGAGCAGTTCTTC. Full variable domain (rest looked up from reference TRBV30 and TRBJ2-1): SQTIHQWPATLVQPVGSPLSLECTVEGTSNPNLYWYRQAAGRGLQLLFYSVGIGQISSEVPQNLSASRPQDRQFILSSKKLLLSDSGFYLCAWRKHSSGRLNEQFFGPGTRLTVL.